The 32 T cell receptor beta chains in this list originate from one sample, sequenced in a study of blood T cell repertoires in COVID-19. Clones were sequenced by immunoSEQ multiplex PCR, and TCRdb holds only the in-frame ones, with some missing. Of 210,000 or so clones listed, 83% are singletons. Sample: PBMCs or T cells enriched from blood (not recorded which). These receptor sequences come from a woman between 50 and 59 years old who had been exposed to COVID-19.

In this sample, this clone turned up once. The V and J genes are TRBV30 and TRBJ2-1; tentatively, D is TRBD2 (5 bases). CDR1 and CDR2 (germline): GTSNPN, SVGIG (reference sequence). With 3 bases removed from V and 3 bases from J, the gap between germline ends came to 21 bases. This CDR3 contains 17 residues. Here the CDR3 reads CAWSVGGTPVHYNEQFF. DNA for the CDR3: TGTGCCTGGAGCGTCGGAGGTACTCCTGTACACTACAATGAGCAGTTCTTC.

The rearrangement uses TRBV19 and TRBJ2-1, with TRBD1 identical over 9 bases. V shed 6 bases and J 5 bases; nucleotides not matched to a gene: 11. Germline CDR1 LNHDA, CDR2 SQIVND (reference sequence). The CDR3 is made up of 16 amino acids. The CDR3 DNA follows: TGTGCCAGTAGGGGTCAGGACAGGGGATTCCACAATGAGCAGTTCTTC. Translation gives CASRGQDRGFHNEQFF.

This clone was found a few times. As DNA, the CDR3 is TGCGCCAGCAGCCAAGAGTTTGGCGGGGGGGCCACAGATACGCAGTATTTT. Translated: CASSQEFGGGATDTQYF. This rearrangement joins TRBV4-1 to TRBJ2-3, with 9 bases lining up with TRBD2. Germline trimming cut 0 bases from V and 2 bases from J; bases unmatched to any gene: 6. Germline CDR1 MGHRA, CDR2 YSYEKL. CDR3 length: 17 amino acids.

V is TRBV29-1 and J is TRBJ2-1; 7 nucleotides match TRBD1. CDR1 and CDR2 (germline): SQVTM, ANQGSEA. The CDR3 runs to 16 residues. J was trimmed by 2 bases and V by 3 bases; bases with no gene match: 10. The CDR3 is CSVDGITGATYNEQFF. The CDR3 bases are TGCAGCGTTGACGGGATTACAGGGGCCACCTACAATGAGCAGTTCTTC.

V gene TRBV6-2 or TRBV6-3 combines with J gene TRBJ2-7, with a possible D match to TRBD2 (5 bases). V lost 2 bases, J lost 3 bases, and 11 bases lay in between. The CDR3 sequence is 14 residues long. Germline V gene data show CDR1 as MNHEY and CDR2 as SVGEGT. DNA of the CDR3: TGTGCCAGCAGTTACCTGGACGGACTCTACGAGCAGTACTTC. Protein: CASSYLDGLYEQYF.

This clone is a singleton in its sample. The chain has TRBV5-1 and TRBJ1-1; D remains unclear. V was cut by 4 bases and J by 1 base, with 14 bases left in between. CDR1 is SGHRS, CDR2 YFSETQ, per germline. The CDR3 spans 15 residues. The CDR3 DNA reads TGCGCCAGCAGCCCGCAACCGGTTGGGAACACTGAAGCTTTCTTT. Protein sequence: CASSPQPVGNTEAFF. The full variable domain, rest sourced from reference TRBV5-1 and TRBJ1-1, is KAGVTQTPRYLIKTRGQQVTLSCSPISGHRSVSWYQQTPGQGLQFLFEYFSETQRNKGNFPGRFSGRQFSNSRSEMNVSTLELGDSALYLCASSPQPVGNTEAFFGQGTRLTVV.

This chain connects TRBV28 to TRBJ2-2; D is possibly TRBD2 (6 bases). Germline V lookup: CDR1 MDHEN, CDR2 SYDVKM. The CDR3 consists of 14 residues. V lost 9 bases and J lost 2, with 13 bases in between. This chain's CDR3 is CASKPGGNTGELFF. DNA of the CDR3: TGTGCCAGTAAACCCGGGGGTAACACCGGGGAGCTGTTTTTT.

J is TRBJ1-6 and V is TRBV7-9; D remains unclear. Germline CDR1 SEHNR, CDR2 FQNEAQ (reference sequence). CDR3 size: 14 residues. The V end was cut by 5 bases, the J end by 6 bases, with 11 bases between. The CDR3 DNA sequence: TGTGCCAGCAGCCTACCGATAACTAATTCACCCCTCCACTTT. Amino acids: CASSLPITNSPLHF.

This clone was seen once. The chain uses TRBV27 and TRBJ2-1, with 8 bases identical to TRBD1. This CDR3 comprises 13 residues. V was pared by 7 bases and J by 9 bases, with 8 bases of the junction left unmatched. Germline values: CDR1 MNHEY, CDR2 SMNVEV (reference sequence). CDR3 nucleotide sequence: TGTGCCAGCAAAGTTGGCAGGGGGCCTGAGCAGTTCTTC. It codes for CASKVGRGPEQFF.

J is TRBJ1-4 and V is TRBV7-9; 8 bases line up with TRBD1. Germline assignment: CDR1 SEHNR and CDR2 FQNEAQ (reference sequence). J was trimmed by 1 base and V by 2 bases; bases with no gene match: 6. This CDR3 has 17 residues. The CDR3 reads CASSLSQGALTNEKLFF. CDR3 bases: TGTGCCAGCAGCTTATCCCAGGGGGCTTTAACTAATGAAAAACTGTTTTTT.

This clone was recorded once. The chain has TRBV9 and TRBJ1-1; 8 bases are a match to TRBD1. The CDR3 runs to 14 residues. From germline, CDR1 is SGDLS and CDR2 YYNGEE. V shed 4 bases, J shed 2 bases, and the junction held 4 bases outside the gene matches. In nucleotides, the CDR3 is TGTGCCAGCAGCCCAGACAGGGGCAACACTGAAGCTTTCTTT. Amino acids: CASSPDRGNTEAFF.

The chain combines TRBV11-2 with TRBJ1-6; D gene ambiguous. Germline CDR1 SGHAT, CDR2 FQNNGV. Trimming stripped 2 bases from V and 0 bases from J, with 11 bases between. The CDR3 is 17 residues long. Here the CDR3 DNA reads TGTGCCAGCAGCTTATTAGGGAGGAGCTCCTATAATTCACCCCTCCACTTT. Amino acid sequence: CASSLLGRSSYNSPLHF.

J is TRBJ2-4 and V is TRBV21-1; TRBD1 was called by the table and not checked on the DNA. TRBV21-1 is a recognized pseudogene. The CDR3 has 15 residues. CDR3 amino acids: CASSKFPGQGVIQYF. In nucleotides, the CDR3 is TGTGCCAGCAGCAAATTCCCGGGACAGGGAGTTATTCAGTACTTC.

This clone was seen once. V usage is TRBV4-3 and J usage is TRBJ1-2; no clear D. CDR3 size: 15 residues. The V end lost 4 bases, the J end lost 7 bases, and 19 bases lay between the germline ends. CDR1 LGHNA and CDR2 YSLEER come from the germline V gene. CDR3 DNA sequence: TGCGCCAGCAGCCGATCGTGGGAGGGTCGGGGTGGCTACACCTTC. It translates to CASSRSWEGRGGYTF.

This clone appeared a few times. The chain carries TRBV28 and TRBJ1-5; unclear D gene. Trimming shortened V by 10 bases and J by 5 bases, and 15 bases separated the two germline ends. The germline V gene encodes CDR1 MDHEN and CDR2 SYDVKM. CDR3 length: 13 amino acids. DNA for the CDR3: TGTGCCACCTGTGATCTCCGGGATCAGCCCCAGCATTTT. Translated, it gives CATCDLRDQPQHF. The full variable domain, its missing parts supplied by reference TRBV28 and TRBJ1-5, is DVKVTQSSRYLVKRTGEKVFLECVQDMDHENMFWYRQDPGLGLRLIYFSYDVKMKEKGDIPEGYSVSREKKERFSLILESASTNQTSMYLCATCDLRDQPQHFGDGTRLSIL.

The V call is TRBV19, the J call TRBJ1-6; 7 bases are a match to TRBD1. Trimming removed 1 base from V and 8 bases from J; junction bases left unmatched: 2. The CDR3 loop spans 14 amino acids. Germline assignment: CDR1 LNHDA and CDR2 SQIVND (reference sequence). The CDR3 reads CASSIGQGDSPLHF. The CDR3 region has the DNA TGTGCCAGTAGTATAGGACAGGGCGATTCACCCCTCCACTTT.

This clone was detected only once. The V and J genes are TRBV3-1 (or the pseudogene TRBV3-2) and TRBJ1-5; 7 nucleotides line up with TRBD1. The length of the CDR3 is 19 residues. The germline gives CDR1 LGHDT, CDR2 YNNKEL (reference sequence). After removal of 4 bases from V and 0 bases from J, the junction contained 15 bases not matched to a gene. CDR3 nucleotide sequence: TGTGCCAGCAGCCTCCTTCGACAGGGAACCTTCTATAGCAATCAGCCCCAGCATTTT. Encoded protein: CASSLLRQGTFYSNQPQHF.

This chain joins TRBV28 and TRBJ1-1; D may be TRBD1 (5 bases). Germline loops: CDR1 MDHEN, CDR2 SYDVKM. Trimming left V 7 bases short and J 8 bases short, with 8 bases between. This CDR3 has 10 residues. The CDR3 here is CASKRTEAFF. In DNA, the CDR3 is TGTGCCAGCAAGAGGACAGAAGCTTTCTTT.

The chain employs TRBV5-1 and TRBJ1-2; 8 bases match TRBD1. Per the germline V gene, CDR1 is SGHRS and CDR2 is YFSETQ. With V trimmed by 3 bases and J by 6 bases, 7 bases remained unmatched. The CDR3 is 14 residues long. DNA of the CDR3: TGCGCCAGCAGCTCGGACAGGGCCACTAATGGCTACACCTTC. Its translation is CASSSDRATNGYTF. Full variable domain (outside the CDR3, taken from reference TRBV5-1 and TRBJ1-2): KAGVTQTPRYLIKTRGQQVTLSCSPISGHRSVSWYQQTPGQGLQFLFEYFSETQRNKGNFPGRFSGRQFSNSRSEMNVSTLELGDSALYLCASSSDRATNGYTFGSGTRLTVV.

The table lists this clone with a count of one. The rearrangement links TRBV29-1 to TRBJ1-2, with D maybe TRBD1 (6 bases). This CDR3 is built from 15 residues. The germline CDR1 and CDR2 sequences are SQVTM and ANQGSEA. Between the trimmed V and J ends, which lost 3 bases and 4 bases, there was a span of 18 bases. CDR3 loop: CSVDHPQGKAYGYTF. The CDR3 nucleotides read TGCAGCGTTGATCATCCCCAGGGGAAAGCCTATGGCTACACCTTC.

This clone was detected many times. The V call is TRBV6-2 or TRBV6-3, the J call TRBJ1-1; D remains unclear. The CDR3 is made up of 12 amino acids. Trimming cost V 2 bases and J 4 bases, with 5 bases left between them. CDR1 and CDR2 (germline): MNHEY, SVGEGT. In DNA form, the CDR3 reads TGTGCCAGCAGTTACGGAGGCACTGAAGCTTTCTTT. Its translation is CASSYGGTEAFF.

The V and J genes are TRBV21-1 and TRBJ2-1; the table calls TRBD1, which could not be checked here. TRBV21-1 is annotated as a pseudogene. CDR3 length: 14 residues. The CDR3 sequence: CASTAGGLYNEQFF. CDR3 in DNA: TGTGCCAGCACCGCAGGGGGCCTTTACAATGAGCAGTTCTTC.

V gene TRBV3-1 (or the pseudogene TRBV3-2) combines with J gene TRBJ1-1; D is possibly TRBD1 (5 bases). The V gene lost 4 bases and the J gene lost 1 base, with 10 bases spanning the gap. CDR3 length: 14 amino acids. Germline V CDR1 and CDR2: LGHDT, YNNKEL (reference sequence). CDR3 sequence reads: CASSPEDKNTEAFF. DNA for the CDR3: TGTGCCAGCAGCCCCGAGGACAAGAACACTGAAGCTTTCTTT.

The chain employs TRBV10-2 and TRBJ2-1; D uncertain. This CDR3 comprises 14 residues. The V gene's germline CDR1 is WSHSY and CDR2 SAAADI. V dropped 6 bases and J dropped 0 bases, with 9 bases sitting between them. The CDR3 reads CASRSLSSYNEQFF. CDR3 DNA sequence: TGCGCCAGCAGGAGTTTAAGCTCCTACAATGAGCAGTTCTTC.

This chain connects TRBV6-5 to TRBJ2-2; D is possibly TRBD2 (5 bases). V was cut by 5 bases and J by 14 bases, with 24 bases left in between. The germline V gene encodes CDR1 MNHEY and CDR2 SVGAGI. This CDR3 spans 15 amino acids. The DNA of the CDR3 is TGTGCCAGCAGTCCCGAGGAGGCGGCGGCACGGGGTCTGTTTTTT. This gives the protein CASSPEEAAARGLFF.

This sequence joins TRBV6-1 and TRBJ2-5; no clear D. Germline V CDR1 and CDR2: MNHNS, SASEGT. The CDR3 extends over 11 amino acids. V was pared by 0 bases and J by 7 bases, with 3 bases between. CDR3 DNA sequence: TGTGCCAGCAGTGAAGCCGGGACCCAGTACTTC. Amino acids: CASSEAGTQYF.

This clone was observed once. This chain uses TRBV12-5 with TRBJ2-1; D call uncertain. Per the germline V gene, CDR1 is LGHNT and CDR2 is FRNRAP. V lost 3 bases and J 9 bases, leaving 9 bases between the germline ends. This CDR3 has 12 residues. In DNA form, the CDR3 reads TGTGCTAGTGGTTTCAGGCAGGCTGAGCAGTTCTTC. Encoded protein: CASGFRQAEQFF.

This clone was counted only a few times. V gene TRBV11-2 combines with J gene TRBJ1-1, with D tentatively TRBD1 (6 bases). Germline lookup yields CDR1 SGHAT and CDR2 FQNNGV. The V gene lost 3 bases and the J gene lost 1 base, with 12 bases spanning the gap. The CDR3 extends over 15 amino acids. CDR3 DNA: TGTGCCAGCAGCTTCACAGGGAACCCGAACACTGAAGCTTTCTTT. It codes for CASSFTGNPNTEAFF.

The V gene is TRBV19, the J gene TRBJ1-1; D is perhaps TRBD1 (6 bases). Germline loops: CDR1 LNHDA, CDR2 SQIVND (reference sequence). Trimming removed 6 bases from V and 1 base from J, with 15 bases in between. The CDR3 extends over 15 amino acids. CDR3 in amino acids: CASSPRQAGNTEAFF. The CDR3 DNA sequence: TGTGCCAGTAGCCCAAGACAGGCCGGGAACACTGAAGCTTTCTTT. The full variable domain, rest sourced from reference TRBV19 and TRBJ1-1, is DGGITQSPKYLFRKEGQNVTLSCEQNLNHDAMYWYRQDPGQGLRLIYYSQIVNDFQKGDIAEGYSVSREKKESFPLTVTSAQKNPTAFYLCASSPRQAGNTEAFFGQGTRLTVV.

The J gene is TRBJ1-1, the V gene TRBV6-5; weak D call: TRBD1 (5 bases). The germline V gene has CDR1 MNHEY and CDR2 SVGAGI. V dropped 3 bases and J dropped 0 bases, with 11 bases sitting between them. The CDR3 runs to 15 residues. The CDR3 region is CASSYTRQLNTEAFF. CDR3 coding DNA: TGTGCCAGCAGTTATACCAGACAGCTGAACACTGAAGCTTTCTTT.

The chain links TRBV6-1 to TRBJ2-5; D is perhaps TRBD2 (5 bases). Per germline, CDR1 MNHNS and CDR2 SASEGT. Trimming took 3 bases from V and 2 from J, leaving 19 bases between them. The CDR3 loop spans 17 amino acids. CDR3: CASSDASGRRGQETQYF. CDR3 coding DNA: TGTGCCAGCAGTGACGCGTCCGGTCGCCGGGGACAAGAGACCCAGTACTTC.

The chain carries TRBV6-6 and TRBJ1-2; 9 nucleotides align to TRBD1. Germline-derived CDR1 and CDR2 are MNHNY and SVGAGI (reference sequence). The CDR3 runs to 14 residues. J was trimmed by 2 bases and V by 7 bases; bases with no gene match: 5. The CDR3 loop is CASILGQGNYGYTF. In nucleotides, the CDR3 is TGTGCCAGCATTCTGGGACAGGGCAACTATGGCTACACCTTC.